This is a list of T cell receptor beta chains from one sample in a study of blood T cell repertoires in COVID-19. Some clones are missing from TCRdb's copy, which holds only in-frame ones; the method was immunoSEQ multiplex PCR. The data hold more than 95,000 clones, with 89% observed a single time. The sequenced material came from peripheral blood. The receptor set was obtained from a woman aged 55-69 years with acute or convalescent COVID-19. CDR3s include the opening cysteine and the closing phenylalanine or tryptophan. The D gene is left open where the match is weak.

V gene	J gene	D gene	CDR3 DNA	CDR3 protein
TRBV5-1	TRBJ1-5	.	TGCGCCAGCAGCTTGGTGCCAGATAGCAATCAGCCCCAGCATTTT	CASSLVPDSNQPQHF
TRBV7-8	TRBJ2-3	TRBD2	TGTGCCAGCAGCTTAAGGCATAGCGGGATGATTAGCACAGATACGCAGTATTTT	CASSLRHSGMISTDTQYF
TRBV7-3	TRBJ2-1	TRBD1	TGTGCCAGCAGCTTGGCCGGGACAGGGCCATACAATGAGCAGTTCTTC	CASSLAGTGPYNEQFF
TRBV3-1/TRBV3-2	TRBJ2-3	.	TGTGCCAGCAGCCAATTAAGCGGGCCCGGGAATGCAGATACGCAGTATTTT	CASSQLSGPGNADTQYF
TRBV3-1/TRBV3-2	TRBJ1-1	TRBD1	TGTGCCAGCAGCCAACAACAGGGGACGGACACTGAAGCTTTCTTT	CASSQQQGTDTEAFF
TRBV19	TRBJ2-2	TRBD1	TGTGCCAGTAGTCGGGGGATTCCAGGGGGCGCTTATACCGGGGAGCTGTTTTTT	CASSRGIPGGAYTGELFF
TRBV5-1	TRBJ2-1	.	TGCGCCAGCAGCCCTGGGCCCCTGGGTGAGCAGTTCTTC	CASSPGPLGEQFF
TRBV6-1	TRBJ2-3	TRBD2	TGTGCCACCATCGGCCGCGATAGCGGGAGTTTTGCGCAGTATTTT	CATIGRDSGSFAQYF
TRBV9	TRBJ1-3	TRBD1	TGTGCCAGCAGCGAGGAGGGGGCGAGGGGAAACACCATATATTTT	CASSEEGARGNTIYF
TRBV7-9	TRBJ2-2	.	TGTGCCAGCAGACAGACACTTCCGAACACCGGGGAGCTGTTTTTT	CASRQTLPNTGELFF
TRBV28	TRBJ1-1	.	TGTGCCAGCAGTTTTTTTGCGAGCACTGAAGCTTTCTTT	CASSFFASTEAFF